Listed here are 28 T cell receptor beta chains from one sample, sequenced in a study of lymphopenia after photon versus proton radiotherapy. Clones were sequenced by immunoSEQ multiplex PCR, and TCRdb holds only the in-frame ones, with some missing. The sample contains approximately 50,000 clones, more than 70% of which appear only once. The input for sequencing was peripheral blood, taken from a patient treated with photon-based radiotherapy. These receptors were taken from a man aged 50 to 59 with gastric cancer.

This clone was detected a few times. The rearrangement links TRBV5-1 to TRBJ2-7; D call uncertain. Trimming left V 4 bases short and J 4 bases short, with 9 bases between. Germline CDR1 is SGHRS and CDR2 is YFSETQ. The CDR3 spans 12 residues. DNA of the CDR3: TGCGCCAGCAGCCCTTCCGGGTACGAGCAGTACTTC. This encodes CASSPSGYEQYF.

Of note for this clone: The junction shows a germline mismatch at one end, possibly a read error. This chain joins TRBV7-2 and TRBJ1-1; the D is unclear. The V gene's germline CDR1 is SGHTA and CDR2 FQGNSA. This CDR3 has 13 residues. Here the CDR3 reads CASSLVSDTEAFF. CDR3 DNA: TGTGCCAGCAGTTTAGTATCGGACACTGAAGCTTTCTTT. Looking up the rest from reference TRBV7-2 and TRBJ1-1 gives the full variable domain: GAGVSQSPSNKVTEKGKDVELRCDPISGHTALYWYRQSLGQGLEFLIYFQGNSAPDKSGLPSDRFSAERTGGSVSTLTIQRTQQEDSAVYLCASSLVSDTEAFFGQGTRLTVV.

This clone has just one count. The chain recombines TRBV5-6 with TRBJ1-4; 8 bases line up with TRBD1. The CDR3 covers 16 residues. The V segment lost 0 bases and the J segment 1 base; nucleotides outside the gene matches: 2. CDR1 and CDR2 (germline): SGHDT, YYEEEE. CDR3 nucleotide sequence: TGTGCCAGCAGCTTGGGACAGGGGAGAACTAATGAAAAACTGTTTTTT. It specifies CASSLGQGRTNEKLFF.

V usage is TRBV18 and J usage is TRBJ1-1, with a possible D match to TRBD1 (5 bases). Looked up from germline, CDR1 is KGHSH and CDR2 is LQKENI. V dropped 4 bases and J dropped 1 base, with 7 bases sitting between them. The CDR3 covers 13 residues. The DNA for the CDR3 is TGTGCCAGCTCACTAGGGGAGAACACTGAAGCTTTCTTT. It yields the protein CASSLGENTEAFF.

The gene calls are TRBV18 and TRBJ1-5; 7 nucleotides align to TRBD1. The germline V gene encodes CDR1 KGHSH and CDR2 LQKENI. The V gene end was trimmed by 6 bases and the J gene end by 7 bases; junction bases not matched to a gene: 9. This CDR3 region has 14 residues. CDR3 in DNA: TGTGCCAGCTCCTCGACAGGGACCGGACAGCCCCAGCATTTT. This encodes CASSSTGTGQPQHF.

This clone occurred once. The chain employs TRBV11-3 and TRBJ2-3; unclear D gene. CDR3 length: 13 amino acids. V gave up 5 bases and J gave up 5 bases, with 11 bases separating them. Germline CDR1 reads SGHNT; CDR2 reads YENEEA. The DNA of the CDR3 is TGTGCCAGCAGCCCCGGACCCGGAGATACGCAGTATTTT. It yields the protein CASSPGPGDTQYF.

This clone turned up a few times. In the same sample, other DNA sequences code for this CDR3. Here the CDR3 reads CASSLDLAPYNEQFF. CDR3 coding DNA: TGCGCCAGCAGCTTGGATTTAGCGCCCTACAATGAGCAGTTCTTC. The rearrangement links TRBV5-1 to TRBJ2-1, with D maybe TRBD2 (5 bases). The germline V and J ends were trimmed by 0 bases and 2 bases, with 9 bases remaining between them. Germline-derived CDR1 and CDR2 are SGHRS and YFSETQ. The CDR3 sequence is 15 residues long.

The rearrangement uses TRBV4-3 and TRBJ2-2; D perhaps matches TRBD2 (6 bases). V lost 6 bases to trimming and J lost 8 bases, with 16 bases between them. This CDR3 comprises 14 residues. Germline values: CDR1 LGHNA, CDR2 YSLEER. CDR3 nucleotides: TGCGCCAGCAGAGCCGGGAGCCAGGTTGGGGAGCTGTTTTTT. Translating it yields CASRAGSQVGELFF.

The chain carries TRBV5-5 and TRBJ1-5, with a possible D match to TRBD1 (6 bases). Trimming shortened V by 4 bases and J by 7 bases, and 15 bases separated the two germline ends. Germline V gene data show CDR1 as SGHKS and CDR2 as YYEKEE (reference sequence). The CDR3 is 14 residues long. The CDR3 reads CASSAPGAEQPQHF. DNA for the CDR3: TGTGCCAGCAGCGCCCCGGGGGCGGAACAGCCCCAGCATTTT.

The chain recombines TRBV7-7 with TRBJ2-1; no clear D. The ends were cut back, 3 bases at V and 6 bases at J, with 9 bases in the middle. Germline CDR1 SSHAT, CDR2 FNYEAQ (reference sequence). The length of the CDR3 is 13 residues. The CDR3 nucleotides are TGTGCCAGCAGCTTGGGGTTTGCCAATGAGCAGTTCTTC. Protein sequence: CASSLGFANEQFF.

The rearrangement links TRBV28 to TRBJ1-5; 7 bases align to TRBD1. The CDR3 is made up of 15 amino acids. Germline lookup yields CDR1 MDHEN and CDR2 SYDVKM. V lost 8 bases to trimming and J lost 1 base; unmatched junction nucleotides: 8. The CDR3 reads CASQNRGGSNQPQHF. The CDR3 coding sequence is TGTGCCAGCCAAAACAGGGGAGGGAGCAATCAGCCCCAGCATTTT. Variable domain in full (rest from reference TRBV28 and TRBJ1-5): DVKVTQSSRYLVKRTGEKVFLECVQDMDHENMFWYRQDPGLGLRLIYFSYDVKMKEKGDIPEGYSVSREKKERFSLILESASTNQTSMYLCASQNRGGSNQPQHFGDGTRLSIL.

The chain employs TRBV6-1 and TRBJ1-1; D unclear. The germline V gene has CDR1 MNHNS and CDR2 SASEGT. This CDR3 contains 12 residues. The V end was cut by 7 bases, the J end by 8 bases, with 14 bases between. CDR3 in amino acids: CASMQTYSEAFF. Written as DNA, the CDR3 is TGTGCCAGCATGCAGACCTATTCGGAAGCTTTCTTT.

The gene calls are TRBV9 and TRBJ2-7; tentative D call: TRBD2 (6 bases). The germline V gene has CDR1 SGDLS and CDR2 YYNGEE. This CDR3 contains 17 residues. V lost 4 bases and J 4 bases, leaving 24 bases between the germline ends. The CDR3 DNA reads as TGTGCCAGCAGCCCTCCTCACGGCTCTGCCGCGGGGTACGAGCAGTACTTC. Its translation is CASSPPHGSAAGYEQYF.

The chain carries TRBV9 and TRBJ2-2, with unresolved D. The CDR3 length is 13 residues. The germline CDR1 and CDR2 sequences are SGDLS and YYNGEE. V was trimmed by 4 bases and J by 5 bases, leaving 9 bases between them. The CDR3 region is CASSSRGTGELFF. The CDR3 coding sequence is TGTGCCAGCAGCTCCCGCGGAACCGGGGAGCTGTTTTTT.

The rearrangement uses TRBV11-2 and TRBJ2-5; no firm D call. There are 11 residues in the CDR3. V lost 0 bases and J 4 bases, leaving 0 bases between the germline ends. Germline CDR1 reads SGHAT; CDR2 reads FQNNGV. As DNA, the CDR3 is TGTGCCAGCAGCTTAGAAGAGACCCAGTACTTC. Amino acid sequence: CASSLEETQYF.

The chain couples TRBV7-9 to TRBJ2-2; D is perhaps TRBD1 (6 bases). V dropped 2 bases and J dropped 2 bases, with 21 bases sitting between them. The CDR3 covers 19 residues. The germline gives CDR1 SEHNR, CDR2 FQNEAQ (reference sequence). CDR3 in amino acids: CASSLRQARIKFNTGELFF. CDR3 nucleotide sequence: TGTGCCAGCAGCTTAAGACAGGCTCGAATCAAATTCAACACCGGGGAGCTGTTTTTT.

The genes are TRBV11-2 and TRBJ2-1, with a weak D call TRBD2 (5 bases). This CDR3 comprises 12 residues. From germline, CDR1 is SGHAT and CDR2 FQNNGV. The V and J ends lost 5 bases and 10 bases respectively, with 12 bases between them. Here the CDR3 DNA reads TGTGCCAGCAGCCTCGCGCGCGGGGAGCAGTTCTTC. Translating gives CASSLARGEQFF.

This clone was counted once. This specimen includes other DNA sequences encoding the same CDR3. The chain links TRBV7-9 to TRBJ2-7; no definite D call. Per the germline V gene, CDR1 is SEHNR and CDR2 is FQNEAQ (reference sequence). The CDR3 is made up of 13 amino acids. V shed 5 bases and J shed 2 bases, with 10 bases lying between them. The CDR3 DNA reads TGTGCCAGCAGCCCAAAGGGCCCCTACGAGCAGTACTTC. It is translated as CASSPKGPYEQYF.

This chain uses TRBV4-2 with TRBJ2-1; TRBD2 is a possible D gene (6 bases). Trimming removed 3 bases at V and 4 bases at J, with 16 bases between. Looked up from germline, CDR1 is LGHNA and CDR2 is YNFKEQ. CDR3 length: 16 residues. This CDR3 reads CASSQVLRGFYNEQFF. CDR3 DNA sequence: TGTGCCAGCAGCCAGGTCCTCCGGGGGTTTTACAATGAGCAGTTCTTC.

The chain links TRBV18 to TRBJ2-7; the D gene is possibly TRBD1 (5 bases). The CDR3 contains 14 residues. V dropped 3 bases and J dropped 4 bases, with 13 bases sitting between them. CDR1 KGHSH and CDR2 LQKENI come from the germline V gene. CDR3: CASSPDRQTYEQYF. CDR3 DNA: TGTGCCAGCTCACCCGACAGACAGACGTACGAGCAGTACTTC.

This chain links TRBV30 with TRBJ2-1; no reliable D call. The V end was cut by 3 bases, the J end by 0 bases, with 9 bases between. The CDR3 is made up of 14 amino acids. Germline CDR1 reads GTSNPN; CDR2 reads SVGIG (reference sequence). CDR3: CAWSDGYSYNEQFF. The CDR3 region has the DNA TGTGCCTGGAGCGACGGCTACTCCTACAATGAGCAGTTCTTC. Variable domain in full (rest from reference TRBV30 and TRBJ2-1): SQTIHQWPATLVQPVGSPLSLECTVEGTSNPNLYWYRQAAGRGLQLLFYSVGIGQISSEVPQNLSASRPQDRQFILSSKKLLLSDSGFYLCAWSDGYSYNEQFFGPGTRLTVL.

This chain connects TRBV7-2 to TRBJ1-5, with D possibly matching TRBD1 (6 bases). Deletions cut 6 bases from V and 1 base from J, with 16 bases between. CDR3 size: 16 residues. Germline values: CDR1 SGHTA, CDR2 FQGNSA. The CDR3 DNA is TGTGCCAGCAGGCCTACAGGGTTTGACAGCAATCAGCCCCAGCATTTT. Amino acids: CASRPTGFDSNQPQHF.

The V and J genes are TRBV10-1 and TRBJ2-2, with 7 bases identical to TRBD2. Germline CDR1 reads WNHNN; CDR2 reads SYGVQD (reference sequence). J gave up 0 bases and V 6 bases, and 1 base lay outside the gene matches. CDR3 size: 14 residues. The CDR3 loop reads CASRTSSNTGELFF. The CDR3 DNA reads as TGCGCCAGCAGGACTAGCTCGAACACCGGGGAGCTGTTTTTT.

This clone occurred once. The chain combines TRBV7-8 with TRBJ1-1, with D unclear. V was cut by 4 bases and J by 0 bases, with 9 bases left in between. There are 14 residues in the CDR3. CDR1 and CDR2 (germline): SGHVS, FQNEAQ. Here the CDR3 reads CASSSNALNTEAFF. CDR3 DNA: TGTGCCAGCAGCTCCAATGCCCTGAACACTGAAGCTTTCTTT.

Written as DNA, the CDR3 is TGTGCCAGCAGCAAAGTCGGGACAGGGGTTGAGCAGTACTTC. This sequence encodes CASSKVGTGVEQYF. This chain links TRBV21-1 with TRBJ2-7; the listed D gene, TRBD1, was not tested against the DNA. TRBV21-1 is a known pseudogene. The CDR3 is 14 amino acids.

Turning to this clone: The identical CDR3 is also encoded by other nucleotide sequences in the sample. The chain uses TRBV9 and TRBJ2-7; maybe TRBD2 (6 bases). CDR1 and CDR2 from the germline V gene are SGDLS and YYNGEE. This CDR3 is built from 14 residues. The V end was cut by 0 bases, the J end by 4 bases, with 11 bases between. CDR3 amino acids: CASSVGGGGYEQYF. The CDR3 DNA reads TGTGCCAGCAGCGTAGGGGGAGGAGGGTACGAGCAGTACTTC.

A single count supports this clone. V usage is TRBV27 and J usage is TRBJ1-1, with 10 nucleotides matching TRBD1. The trim removed 5 bases at V and 5 bases at J, leaving 14 bases unmatched. Germline lookup yields CDR1 MNHEY and CDR2 SMNVEV (reference sequence). The CDR3 length is 17 residues. Here the CDR3 DNA reads TGTGCCAGCAGTCTCCTACCGGGACAGGGGAAGGAGACTGAAGCTTTCTTT. Amino acids: CASSLLPGQGKETEAFF.

The V call is TRBV5-6, the J call TRBJ2-3, with 9 bases fitting TRBD2. Trimming cost V 3 bases and J 1 base; bases outside gene matches: 3. Germline V CDR1 and CDR2: SGHDT, YYEEEE. The CDR3 sequence is 15 residues long. CDR3 in amino acids: CASSSSGKGTDTQYF. In DNA, the CDR3 is TGTGCCAGCAGCTCTAGCGGGAAGGGCACAGATACGCAGTATTTT. The full variable domain, in which reference TRBV5-6 and TRBJ2-3 provide the parts outside the CDR3, is DAGVTQSPTHLIKTRGQQVTLRCSPKSGHDTVSWYQQALGQGPQFIFQYYEEEERQRGNFPDRFSGHQFPNYSSELNVNALLLGDSALYLCASSSSGKGTDTQYFGPGTRLTVL.